These 24 T cell receptor beta chains were sequenced from one sample in a study of beta chain features in type 1 diabetes. Every bit of the isolated RNA underwent reverse transcription, so sequencing read expressed TCRB transcripts. The data were produced by immunoSEQ multiplex PCR, yet TCRdb's version contains in-frame clones alone and is incomplete. The sample has 38,000 or so clones; around 64% are singletons. Sequenced material: Tregs from blood. The source of these receptors is a woman younger than 45 in good health.

This clone was counted only a few times. V usage is TRBV4-3 and J usage is TRBJ2-4; the D gene is possibly TRBD1 (6 bases). The CDR3 spans 15 residues. V was shortened by 4 bases and J by 0 bases, with 10 bases between the two germline ends. Per germline, CDR1 LGHNA and CDR2 YSLEER. As DNA, the CDR3 is TGCGCCAGCAGCCTTCAGGGGATAGCCAAAAACATTCAGTACTTC. Translated: CASSLQGIAKNIQYF.

The rearrangement links TRBV7-2 to TRBJ1-5; 7 bases are shared with TRBD1. With V trimmed by 1 base and J by 8 bases, 8 bases remained unmatched. This CDR3 comprises 15 residues. CDR1 and CDR2 (germline): SGHTA, FQGNSA. This CDR3 reads CASSLGGTVGKPQHF. DNA for the CDR3: TGTGCCAGCAGCTTAGGGGGGACAGTCGGGAAGCCCCAGCATTTT.

The chain combines TRBV6-5 with TRBJ2-6; D is unclear. This CDR3 is built from 14 residues. Germline assignment: CDR1 MNHEY and CDR2 SVGAGI. V lost 8 bases and J 2 bases, leaving 10 bases between the germline ends. The CDR3 DNA follows: TGTGCCAGCCTTCGTCTCGCTGGGGCCAACGTCCTGACTTTC. It is translated as CASLRLAGANVLTF.

The CDR3 here is CASTPGPDQPQHF. Written as DNA, the CDR3 is TGTGCCAGTACACCGGGTCCTGATCAGCCCCAGCATTTT. V is TRBV19 and J is TRBJ1-5; D is unresolved. Germline assignment: CDR1 LNHDA and CDR2 SQIVND (reference sequence). This CDR3 has 13 amino acids. The V end lost 7 bases, the J end lost 5 bases, and 12 bases lay between the germline ends.

The CDR3 DNA sequence: TGTGCCAGCAGCGTTGGGCGGGGGGGCTACGAGCAGTACTTC. Its translation is CASSVGRGGYEQYF. This chain connects TRBV9 to TRBJ2-7, with 9 nucleotides matching TRBD2. Germline V gives CDR1 SGDLS, CDR2 YYNGEE. J was trimmed by 3 bases and V by 2 bases; bases with no gene match: 3. The CDR3 has 14 amino acids.

This chain joins TRBV6-6 and TRBJ2-7, with D maybe TRBD2 (5 bases). Germline V gene lookup returns CDR1 MNHNY and CDR2 SVGAGI (reference sequence). V was clipped by 0 bases and J by 2 bases, with 14 bases between them. The CDR3 is made up of 16 amino acids. For the CDR3, the DNA is TGTGCCAGCAGTTACTCTAAGCGGCAACTCACCTACGAGCAGTACTTC. Its translation is CASSYSKRQLTYEQYF.

This clone has a handful of counts. V is TRBV2 and J is TRBJ1-1; the D gene is possibly TRBD1 (5 bases). The ends were cut back, 0 bases at V and 10 bases at J, with 12 bases in the middle. Germline CDR1 and CDR2: SNHLY and FYNNEI. The CDR3 loop spans 13 amino acids. The chain's CDR3 is CASSEAGGRVAFF. CDR3 DNA sequence: TGTGCCAGCAGTGAAGCGGGGGGTCGGGTAGCTTTCTTT.

This clone was detected only once. As DNA, the CDR3 is TGTGCCAGCAGCTTAGGGACTAGCGGGAGGCAGCAGTTCTTC. It translates to CASSLGTSGRQQFF. The chain joins TRBV11-1 to TRBJ2-1; 14 nucleotides agree with TRBD2. This CDR3 region has 14 residues. Germline assignment: CDR1 SGHAT and CDR2 FQDESV (reference sequence). V shed 1 base, J shed 11 bases, and the junction held 1 base outside the gene matches.

The genes are TRBV30 and TRBJ1-1, with D possibly matching TRBD1 (6 bases). Looked up from germline, CDR1 is GTSNPN and CDR2 is SVGIG (reference sequence). This CDR3 is built from 15 residues. Trimming removed 0 bases at V and 4 bases at J, with 15 bases between. The CDR3 DNA reads as TGTGCCTGGAGTGTACTGGGAGGGGGGACCACTGAAGCTTTCTTT. It codes for CAWSVLGGGTTEAFF.

CDR3 loop: CASSAGVLGDVEQYF. CDR3 DNA sequence: TGTGCCAGCAGCGCCGGGGTGCTTGGTGACGTCGAGCAGTACTTC. The chain couples TRBV9 to TRBJ2-7; D is possibly TRBD2 (5 bases). V was shortened by 3 bases and J by 6 bases, with 19 bases between the two germline ends. The CDR3 runs 15 residues. Looked up from germline, CDR1 is SGDLS and CDR2 is YYNGEE.

A single count supports this clone. The chain has TRBV5-1 and TRBJ2-5; tentative D call: TRBD1 (6 bases). The CDR3 contains 18 residues. Trimming cost V 2 bases and J 7 bases, with 27 bases left between them. Germline CDR1 SGHRS, CDR2 YFSETQ. The CDR3 is CASSFRGVQGESRGTQYF. As DNA, the CDR3 is TGCGCCAGCAGCTTCCGTGGTGTACAGGGAGAATCACGCGGGACCCAGTACTTC.

The sample holds a few counts of this clone. The chain uses TRBV19 and TRBJ2-1; 11 bases are a match to TRBD2. This CDR3 region has 14 residues. Germline V CDR1 and CDR2: LNHDA, SQIVND (reference sequence). V was pared by 6 bases and J by 4 bases, with 2 bases of the junction left unmatched. The CDR3 region is CASSRLAGYNEQFF. DNA of the CDR3: TGTGCCAGTAGCCGACTAGCGGGATACAATGAGCAGTTCTTC. Combining the CDR3 with reference TRBV19 and TRBJ2-1 gives the whole variable domain DGGITQSPKYLFRKEGQNVTLSCEQNLNHDAMYWYRQDPGQGLRLIYYSQIVNDFQKGDIAEGYSVSREKKESFPLTVTSAQKNPTAFYLCASSRLAGYNEQFFGPGTRLTVL.

The J gene is TRBJ2-1, the V gene TRBV7-2; TRBD2 agrees at 12 bases. J gave up 7 bases and V 4 bases, and 8 bases lay outside the gene matches. The CDR3 covers 16 residues. CDR1 and CDR2 (germline): SGHTA, FQGNSA. CDR3 bases: TGTGCCAGCAGCTCCCGACTAGCGGGAGTCGGGAATGAGCAGTTCTTC. It specifies CASSSRLAGVGNEQFF.

The chain carries TRBV7-2 and TRBJ1-6; 10 positions match TRBD1. V lost 1 base, J lost 2 bases, and 5 bases stayed unmatched. The CDR3 covers 18 residues. Per germline, CDR1 SGHTA and CDR2 FQGNSA. The CDR3 here is CASSLGDRGRTYNSPLHF. The CDR3 nucleotides are TGTGCCAGCAGCTTAGGAGACAGGGGGCGGACCTATAATTCACCCCTCCACTTT. Combining the CDR3 with reference TRBV7-2 and TRBJ1-6 gives the whole variable domain GAGVSQSPSNKVTEKGKDVELRCDPISGHTALYWYRQSLGQGLEFLIYFQGNSAPDKSGLPSDRFSAERTGGSVSTLTIQRTQQEDSAVYLCASSLGDRGRTYNSPLHFGNGTRLTVT.

This clone came up a few times. This chain links TRBV27 with TRBJ1-1; possibly TRBD1 for D (6 bases). Trimming pared 9 bases from V and 3 bases from J, leaving 14 bases between. The CDR3 contains 13 residues. Germline CDR1 MNHEY, CDR2 SMNVEV (reference sequence). The DNA for the CDR3 is TGTGCCAGGGTCAGGGAGGGGGACACTGAAGCTTTCTTT. As protein: CARVREGDTEAFF.

The chain is built from TRBV29-1 and TRBJ2-3; weak D call: TRBD1 (6 bases). The length of the CDR3 is 13 residues. From germline, CDR1 is SQVTM and CDR2 ANQGSEA. The V and J ends lost 5 bases and 4 bases respectively, with 13 bases between them. The DNA for the CDR3 is TGCAGCGTTCCTCAGGGGATCGCAGATACGCAGTATTTT. It translates to CSVPQGIADTQYF.

The chain has TRBV29-1 and TRBJ2-3, with 11 bases matching TRBD2. Per the germline V gene, CDR1 is SQVTM and CDR2 is ANQGSEA. With V trimmed by 6 bases and J by 4 bases, 3 bases remained unmatched. The CDR3 is 13 amino acids. CDR3 DNA sequence: TGCAGCGTAACTAGCGGGAGATCAGATACGCAGTATTTT. Protein: CSVTSGRSDTQYF.

This clone was counted a few times. J is TRBJ2-7 and V is TRBV5-5, with TRBD1 matching over 7 bases. The CDR3 totals 15 residues. V was pared by 2 bases and J by 5 bases, with 10 bases of the junction left unmatched. From germline, CDR1 is SGHKS and CDR2 YYEKEE (reference sequence). The CDR3 DNA is TGTGCCAGCAGCTTAGAGGGGGCGGTCGTCAACGAGCAGTACTTC. Its protein is CASSLEGAVVNEQYF.

This chain joins TRBV7-9 and TRBJ1-4; the match to TRBD1 covers 8 bases. CDR1 is SEHNR, CDR2 FQNEAQ, per germline (reference sequence). Trimming removed 5 bases from V and 7 bases from J; junction bases left unmatched: 6. CDR3 length equals 14 residues. CDR3 nucleotides: TGTGCCAGCAGCCCCGACAGGGGTTTTGAAAAACTGTTTTTT. This gives the protein CASSPDRGFEKLFF.

Only a few counts were recorded for this clone. This rearrangement joins TRBV21-1 to TRBJ1-1; TRBD1, as called in the table, went unchecked against the DNA. TRBV21-1 is labeled a pseudogene. The CDR3 is 15 amino acids. CDR3 sequence: CASSKAHRRATEAFF. CDR3 in DNA: TGTGCCAGCAGCAAAGCGCATCGCAGGGCTACTGAAGCTTTCTTT.

This sequence joins TRBV5-6 and TRBJ2-3, with D possibly matching TRBD1 (5 bases). CDR1 and CDR2 (germline): SGHDT, YYEEEE. The CDR3 consists of 12 residues. Trimming removed 4 bases at V and 8 bases at J, with 11 bases between. This CDR3 reads CASSHPQGTQYF. CDR3 sequence (DNA): TGTGCCAGCAGCCACCCCCAGGGTACGCAGTATTTT. Filled out from reference TRBV5-6 and TRBJ2-3, the complete variable domain reads DAGVTQSPTHLIKTRGQQVTLRCSPKSGHDTVSWYQQALGQGPQFIFQYYEEEERQRGNFPDRFSGHQFPNYSSELNVNALLLGDSALYLCASSHPQGTQYFGPGTRLTVL.

J is TRBJ2-3 and V is TRBV5-1; weak D call: TRBD1 (6 bases). Trimming took 1 base from V and 1 from J, leaving 10 bases between them. CDR1 and CDR2 from the germline V gene are SGHRS and YFSETQ. The CDR3 consists of 15 residues. CDR3 DNA sequence: TGCGCCAGCAGCTTGCAGGGGTCCGGCACAGATACGCAGTATTTT. The encoded protein is CASSLQGSGTDTQYF.

The J gene is TRBJ2-2, the V gene TRBV7-9, with a weak D call TRBD2 (5 bases). This CDR3 has 14 residues. The V end was cut by 6 bases, the J end by 4 bases, with 12 bases between. The germline CDR1 and CDR2 sequences are SEHNR and FQNEAQ (reference sequence). The CDR3 sequence: CASRPEEGTGELFF. The CDR3 coding sequence is TGTGCCAGCAGACCAGAAGAGGGCACCGGGGAGCTGTTTTTT.

The V gene is TRBV5-1, the J gene TRBJ2-1; TRBD2 agrees at 8 bases. Trimming cost V 4 bases and J 4 bases; bases outside gene matches: 4. CDR1 is SGHRS and CDR2 is YFSETQ in the germline V gene. The length of the CDR3 is 14 residues. The chain's CDR3 is CASSRPGGYNEQFF. In DNA, the CDR3 is TGCGCCAGCAGCCGTCCGGGAGGGTACAATGAGCAGTTCTTC.